The 9 T cell receptor beta chains reported below all come from one sample, sequenced in a study of blood T cell repertoires in COVID-19. The data were produced by immunoSEQ multiplex PCR, yet TCRdb's version contains in-frame clones alone and is incomplete. The sample yields under 150,000 clones, approximately 89% seen once. The sequenced sample was peripheral blood. These receptors all stem from an older woman with COVID-19, enrolled during active disease.

This chain joins TRBV5-4 and TRBJ2-2; no clear D. The germline V gene has CDR1 SGHNT and CDR2 YYREEE (reference sequence). The CDR3 extends over 14 amino acids. V shed 3 bases and J shed 3 bases, with 9 bases lying between them. The CDR3 reads CASSYDTYTGELFF. CDR3 coding DNA: TGTGCCAGCAGCTATGACACTTACACCGGGGAGCTGTTTTTT.

The chain employs TRBV18 and TRBJ2-6; a possible D gene is TRBD1 (6 bases). The length of the CDR3 is 15 residues. The V gene's germline CDR1 is KGHSH and CDR2 LQKENI. With 2 bases removed from V and 3 bases from J, the gap between germline ends came to 8 bases. CDR3: CASSPTRGGANVLTF. CDR3 DNA: TGTGCCAGCTCACCAACCAGGGGTGGGGCCAACGTCCTGACTTTC.

The chain employs TRBV7-9 and TRBJ1-1; 8 bases match TRBD1. V shed 4 bases and J 0 bases; nucleotides not matched to a gene: 4. The CDR3 has 15 amino acids. CDR1 and CDR2 (germline): SEHNR, FQNEAQ (reference sequence). CDR3 in amino acids: CASSSRTGLNTEAFF. CDR3 DNA: TGTGCCAGCAGCTCCAGGACAGGGTTGAACACTGAAGCTTTCTTT.

This clone was counted once. The same CDR3 arises from other DNA sequences in this sample as well. V gene TRBV3-1 (or the pseudogene TRBV3-2) combines with J gene TRBJ1-2; 8 bases line up with TRBD1. There are 13 residues in the CDR3. V lost 4 bases to trimming and J lost 4 bases; unmatched junction nucleotides: 2. The germline V gene encodes CDR1 LGHDT and CDR2 YNNKEL (reference sequence). The CDR3 is CASSRQGSYGYTF. The CDR3 region has the DNA TGTGCCAGCAGCCGACAGGGGAGCTATGGCTACACCTTC.

CDR3 coding DNA: TGTGCCAGCAGTTCACCAGGGGAACAGAACACTGAAGCTTTCTTT. It encodes CASSSPGEQNTEAFF. This chain uses TRBV28 with TRBJ1-1, with a weak D call TRBD1 (6 bases). V was trimmed by 4 bases and J by 1 base, leaving 13 bases between them. CDR1 and CDR2 (germline): MDHEN, SYDVKM. The CDR3 has 15 residues.

The V call is TRBV7-3, the J call TRBJ2-2; 9 bases are shared with TRBD2. Germline lookup yields CDR1 SGHTA and CDR2 FQGTGA. The trim removed 5 bases at V and 7 bases at J, leaving 11 bases unmatched. CDR3 size: 16 residues. The CDR3 spells CASSPSQRGVGGELFF. DNA of the CDR3: TGTGCCAGCAGCCCCTCACAGCGGGGGGTCGGCGGGGAGCTGTTTTTT.

CDR3 in amino acids: CASSLRDREAFF. In DNA, the CDR3 is TGTGCCAGCAGCTTAAGGGACAGGGAAGCTTTCTTT. V is TRBV11-2 and J is TRBJ1-1; 8 nucleotides match TRBD1. The CDR3 runs to 12 residues. Trimming at V came to 2 bases and at J to 8 bases, leaving 1 base not matched to a gene. Per germline, CDR1 SGHAT and CDR2 FQNNGV.

This chain links TRBV11-2 with TRBJ2-7, with D perhaps TRBD1 (6 bases). The germline gives CDR1 SGHAT, CDR2 FQNNGV. This CDR3 spans 14 amino acids. Trimming took off 5 bases at V and 2 bases at J, with 13 bases between the two ends. The CDR3 is CASSNDRMTYEQYF. Here the CDR3 DNA reads TGTGCCAGCAGCAACGACAGGATGACCTACGAGCAGTACTTC.

This clone was seen only a few times. The gene calls are TRBV6-1 and TRBJ1-5, with TRBD1 as a possible D gene (6 bases). The CDR3 sequence is 19 residues long. Germline assignment: CDR1 MNHNS and CDR2 SASEGT. V lost 1 base, J lost 1 base, and 20 bases lay in between. The CDR3 sequence is CASSEGLRTVKRSNQPQHF. CDR3 coding DNA: TGTGCCAGCAGTGAAGGCCTCCGGACAGTTAAGCGGAGCAATCAGCCCCAGCATTTT.